This is a list of T cell receptor beta chains from one sample in a study of T cells in Graves' hyperthyroidism and ophthalmopathy. One entry per CDR3 protein, called by TCRdb with MiXCR from the multiplex PCR reads. Among some 740,000 distinct CDR3 sequences, 11% to 15% were seen once, and the ten largest hold about a tenth. Sequences were obtained from blood. These receptors originate from a woman aged 18-29 years with Graves' hyperthyroidism. Each CDR3 is given with its conserved first and last residue. D genes are given only for firm matches. Clone size is stated in some rows and not others, as once, few, many or a class when expanded.

TRBJ2-5,few,TRBV20-1,TRBD2,TGCAGTGCGGGAGGGTCCAAAAACCAAGAGACCCAGTACTTC,CSAGGSKNQETQYF
TRBJ2-7,.,TRBV29-1,.,TGCAGCGCCGGGACTTTTGCCGAGCAGTACTTC,CSAGTFAEQYF
TRBJ2-1,.,TRBV15,TRBD2,TGTGCCACCAGCAGAGATACCCTAGCGGGAGCACCGGGGGGGAATGAGCAGTTCTTC,CATSRDTLAGAPGGNEQFF
TRBJ2-1,few,TRBV6-2/TRBV6-3,TRBD2,TGTGCCAGCCGTGAGCGGGAGGTCTACAATGAGCAGTTCTTC,CASREREVYNEQFF
TRBJ2-1,few,TRBV27,.,TGTGCCAGCAGTAGTTACCAATACAATGAGCAGTTCTTC,CASSSYQYNEQFF
TRBJ2-7,many,TRBV28,.,TGTGCCAGCCCAGGAGGGGGCTACGAGCAGTACTTC,CASPGGGYEQYF
TRBJ2-1,few,TRBV28,.,TGTGCCAGCAGTGAGCGGAAGAGCTCCTACAATGAGCAGTTCTTC,CASSERKSSYNEQFF
TRBJ2-1,many,TRBV28,.,TGTGCCAGCACCCCGACAGGTTACAATGAGCAGTTCTTC,CASTPTGYNEQFF
TRBJ2-1,many,TRBV9,TRBD2,TGTGCCAGCAGCGGCGAGCCCGCGGGAGGGCCGGGACAGTTCTTC,CASSGEPAGGPGQFF
TRBJ2-1,.,TRBV2,TRBD2,TGTGCCACCCTAGCGGGAGCTAGGACGAATGAGCAGTTCTTC,CATLAGARTNEQFF
TRBJ2-5,many,TRBV7-2,.,TGTGCCAGCAGCCGGGACTTGGGGGAGACCCAGTACTTC,CASSRDLGETQYF
TRBJ2-3,.,TRBV20-1,.,TGCAGTGCTAGAAAGTCGCGGCGGAACCCTTGGAAGGGTAGCACAGATACGCAGTATTTT,CSARKSRRNPWKGSTDTQYF
TRBJ2-1,.,TRBV6-2/TRBV6-3,TRBD1,TGTGCCAGCGGCCCAGACAGGGGGCGAGCTAGCGGAGCGGGATACAATGAGCAGTTCTTC,CASGPDRGRASGAGYNEQFF
TRBJ1-1,many,TRBV3-1,.,TGTGCCAGCAGCCTCTCTTCCCCGGGCACTGAAGCTTTCTTT,CASSLSSPGTEAFF
TRBJ1-1,many,TRBV30,.,TGTGCCTGGAGTCAGATCAGGGGATTTGAAGCTTTCTTT,CAWSQIRGFEAFF
TRBJ2-3,many,TRBV7-2,.,TGTGCCAGCAGCTTAGAAAGTTCGGGGACAACGCAGTATTTT,CASSLESSGTTQYF
TRBJ2-3,many,TRBV29-1,.,TGCAGCGTTGAAGAACGGGGTCGGAGGGAGACAGATACGCAGTATTTT,CSVEERGRRETDTQYF
TRBJ2-2,.,TRBV19,.,TGTGCCAGTAGTATAATGGGCTCGAACACCGGGGAGCTGTTTTTT,CASSIMGSNTGELFF
TRBJ1-1,many,TRBV7-9,.,TGTGCCAGCACCAATATGAACACTGAAGCTTTCTTT,CASTNMNTEAFF
TRBJ2-5,few,TRBV10-1,TRBD2,TGCGCCAGCAGTGAGACTAGCGGATCCCAAGAGACCCAGTACTTC,CASSETSGSQETQYF
TRBJ2-7,many,TRBV7-9,TRBD2,TGTGCCAGCAGCTTAGGGAGGGCTAGCGGATCCCCCTACGAGCAGTACTTC,CASSLGRASGSPYEQYF
TRBJ1-4,.,TRBV20-1,.,TGCAGTGCTAGAGATAACAGCAATGAAAAACTGTTTTTT,CSARDNSNEKLFF
TRBJ1-2,.,TRBV15,.,TGTGCCACCAGCAGAGAACAATATGCGGCCGTAGGCTATGGCTACACCTTC,CATSREQYAAVGYGYTF
TRBJ2-1,.,TRBV4-2,TRBD2,TGTGCCAGCAGCCACGCGATAGCGGGAGGACGGGATGAGCAGTTCTTC,CASSHAIAGGRDEQFF
TRBJ2-1,many,TRBV30,TRBD2,TGTGCCTGGAGTGTACAGCGGGGCGTCCGGTGGCAGTTCTTC,CAWSVQRGVRWQFF
TRBJ1-3,.,TRBV5-6,.,TGTGCCAGCAGCTTGGGGAGACCGGGACGGAAAGGAAACACCATATATTTT,CASSLGRPGRKGNTIYF
TRBJ1-4,many,TRBV18,.,TGTGCCAGCTCACCACCGGGTAACCATGAAAAACTGTTTTTT,CASSPPGNHEKLFF
TRBJ1-5,.,TRBV7-2,TRBD1,TGTGCCAGCAGCCTACGGGCTATAGGGGGCAGCAATCAGCCCCAGCATTTT,CASSLRAIGGSNQPQHF
TRBJ2-2,many,TRBV2,TRBD1,TGTGCCAGCAGTCCTCGGACAGGTCAGACCGGGGAGCTGTTTTTT,CASSPRTGQTGELFF
TRBJ2-2,few,TRBV6-1,.,TGTGCCAGCAGAAGGAGCCGGGACTTATCGAACACCGGGGAGCTGTTTTTT,CASRRSRDLSNTGELFF
TRBJ1-2,.,TRBV25-1,.,TGTGCCAGCAGTGAACCGGTCTCGAGTGGCTACACCTTC,CASSEPVSSGYTF
TRBJ2-4,.,TRBV20-1,TRBD1,TGCAGTGCTGGCCGGGACAGGGAAATTCAGTACTTC,CSAGRDREIQYF
TRBJ1-2,few,TRBV12-3/TRBV12-4,TRBD1,TGTGCCAGCAGCCCGACGGACAGGGGTCGACATGGCTACACCTTC,CASSPTDRGRHGYTF
TRBJ2-2,few,TRBV14,.,TGTGCCAGCAGCCCCTTCAAATACACCGGGGAGCTGTTTTTT,CASSPFKYTGELFF
TRBJ2-7,.,TRBV2,TRBD1,TGTTCGACCGGGGACAGGGGCTACGAGCAGTACTTC,CSTGDRGYEQYF
TRBJ1-5,few,TRBV28,.,TGTGCCAGCAGTCCTTACCCAGGGGGCAATCAGCCCCAGCATTTT,CASSPYPGGNQPQHF
TRBJ1-4,many,TRBV30,TRBD1,TGTGCCTGGAGTGTGGGGAGGGGGCAGGAAAAACTGTTTTTT,CAWSVGRGQEKLFF
TRBJ1-1,.,TRBV20-1,.,TGCAGTGCTAGAGATTCACAGGGTGGTACTGAAGCTTTCTTT,CSARDSQGGTEAFF
TRBJ2-7,many,TRBV20-1,TRBD1,TGCAGTGCTAGGCCCGGGACAGACCCCTACGAGCAGTACTTC,CSARPGTDPYEQYF
TRBJ2-3,few,TRBV29-1,TRBD1,TGCAGCGTTTCAGGGGGCGCGGATACGCAGTATTTT,CSVSGGADTQYF
TRBJ2-2,few,TRBV12-3/TRBV12-4,.,TGTGCCAGCAGTCCTACAGGGTTCAACACCGGGGAGCTGTTTTTT,CASSPTGFNTGELFF
TRBJ2-1,.,TRBV13,.,TGTGCCAGCAGCGACCTGCTGAGGGGCCGCTCCTACAATGAGCAGTTCTTC,CASSDLLRGRSYNEQFF
TRBJ2-7,many,TRBV7-2,.,TGTGCCAGCAGCTCACCCCCCTCTTACGAGCAGTACTTC,CASSSPPSYEQYF
TRBJ1-6,.,TRBV5-1,.,TGCGCCAGCAGCCCGACACTAACGGGAGGAAATTCACCCCTCCACTTT,CASSPTLTGGNSPLHF
TRBJ2-3,few,TRBV20-1,TRBD2,TGCAGTGCTAGTGGGGGTATGTCGACTAGCGGGGATACGCAGTATTTT,CSASGGMSTSGDTQYF
TRBJ2-5,few,TRBV27,TRBD2,TGTGCCAGCAGGGGGCTAGCGGGATTCGAGACCCAGTACTTC,CASRGLAGFETQYF
TRBJ1-1,many,TRBV20-1,TRBD1,TGCAGTGCTAGGGACAGGAAGAGGGTCACTGAAGCTTTCTTT,CSARDRKRVTEAFF
TRBJ2-7,many,TRBV30,.,TGTGCCTGGAGGGAGGACAGTCCCTACGAGCAGTACTTC,CAWREDSPYEQYF
TRBJ1-1,many,TRBV28,TRBD1,TGTGCCAGCAGTTTCCAGGGGGCGTCGGGCACTGAAGCTTTCTTT,CASSFQGASGTEAFF
TRBJ2-7,many,TRBV11-2,.,TGTGCCAGCAGCTTACACGCGAGGGAATTCTACGAGCAGTACTTC,CASSLHAREFYEQYF
TRBJ2-7,few,TRBV28,TRBD1,TGTGCCAGCAGTTTAGGGTACGCCGGGACAGGGAACGGCGAGCAGTACTTC,CASSLGYAGTGNGEQYF
TRBJ2-3,many,TRBV12-3/TRBV12-4,TRBD1,TGTGCCAGCAGAAGACAGGGCTCCGCAGATACGCAGTATTTT,CASRRQGSADTQYF
TRBJ2-4,.,TRBV19,.,TGTGCCAGTAGTATTCAGGACGGGGGAAACATTCAGTACTTC,CASSIQDGGNIQYF
TRBJ2-6,.,TRBV9,TRBD2,TGTGCCAGCAGCCAACCCCGACTAGCGGCCTCTGGGGCCAACGTCCTGACTTTC,CASSQPRLAASGANVLTF
TRBJ1-1,.,TRBV5-1,.,TGTGCCAGCAGCGTAGGCGGCGTTTCCGTGAACACTGAAGCTTTCTTT,CASSVGGVSVNTEAFF